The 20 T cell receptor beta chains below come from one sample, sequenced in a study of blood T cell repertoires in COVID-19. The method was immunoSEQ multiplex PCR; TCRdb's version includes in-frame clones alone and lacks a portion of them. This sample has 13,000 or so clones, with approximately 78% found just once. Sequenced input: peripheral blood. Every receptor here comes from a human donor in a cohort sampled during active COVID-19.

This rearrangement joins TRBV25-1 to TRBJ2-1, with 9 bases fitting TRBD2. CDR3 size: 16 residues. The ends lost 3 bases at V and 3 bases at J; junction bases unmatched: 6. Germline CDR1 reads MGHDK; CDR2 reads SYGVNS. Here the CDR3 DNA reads TGTGCCAGCAGTGACCCGAGCGGGGGGTTCTACAATGAGCAGTTCTTC. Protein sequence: CASSDPSGGFYNEQFF.

The CDR3 DNA sequence: TGTGCCAGCAGCTTATCGGGGGGACCCTACGAGCAGTACTTC. As protein: CASSLSGGPYEQYF. The chain employs TRBV11-2 and TRBJ2-7, with 7 bases identical to TRBD2. The germline gives CDR1 SGHAT, CDR2 FQNNGV. The CDR3 loop spans 14 amino acids. V lost 2 bases to trimming and J lost 2 bases; unmatched junction nucleotides: 3.

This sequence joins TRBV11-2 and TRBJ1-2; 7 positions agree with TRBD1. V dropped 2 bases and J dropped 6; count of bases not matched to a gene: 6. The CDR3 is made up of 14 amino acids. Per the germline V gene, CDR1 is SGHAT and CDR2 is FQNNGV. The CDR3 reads CASSLTGESDGYTF. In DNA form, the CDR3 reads TGTGCCAGCAGCTTAACAGGGGAGTCTGATGGCTACACCTTC.

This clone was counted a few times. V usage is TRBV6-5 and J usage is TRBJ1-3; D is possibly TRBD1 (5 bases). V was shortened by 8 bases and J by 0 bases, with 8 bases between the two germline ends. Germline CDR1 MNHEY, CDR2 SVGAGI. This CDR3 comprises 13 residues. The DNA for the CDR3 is TGTGCCAGCGGACACCTCTCTGGAAACACCATATATTTT. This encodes CASGHLSGNTIYF.

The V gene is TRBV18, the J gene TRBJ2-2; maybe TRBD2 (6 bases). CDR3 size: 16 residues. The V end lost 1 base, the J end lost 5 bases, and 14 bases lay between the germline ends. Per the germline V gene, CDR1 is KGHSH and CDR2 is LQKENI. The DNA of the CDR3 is TGTGCCAGCTCACCACTACCCGGGGGAGGTACCGGGGAGCTGTTTTTT. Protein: CASSPLPGGGTGELFF.

The CDR3 coding sequence is TGCGCCAGCAGCCATCAGAGGGGGGAGGGGACACCCCTCCACTTT. Protein product: CASSHQRGEGTPLHF. The rearrangement joins TRBV4-3 to TRBJ1-6; D perhaps matches TRBD1 (6 bases). Trimming took 3 bases from V and 11 from J, leaving 17 bases between them. From germline, CDR1 is LGHNA and CDR2 YSLEER. This CDR3 contains 15 residues.

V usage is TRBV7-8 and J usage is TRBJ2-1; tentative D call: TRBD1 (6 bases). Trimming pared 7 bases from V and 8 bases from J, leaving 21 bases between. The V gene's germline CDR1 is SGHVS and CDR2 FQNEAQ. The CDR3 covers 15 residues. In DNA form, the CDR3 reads TGTGCCAGCACCGCCCAGGGGACCCATGTCGATGAGCAGTTCTTC. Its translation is CASTAQGTHVDEQFF.

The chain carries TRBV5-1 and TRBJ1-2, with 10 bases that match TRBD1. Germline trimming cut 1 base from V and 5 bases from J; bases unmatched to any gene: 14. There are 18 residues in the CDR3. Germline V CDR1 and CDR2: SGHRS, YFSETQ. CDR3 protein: CASSLFRGTGTGVYGYTF. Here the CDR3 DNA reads TGCGCCAGCAGCTTGTTTAGGGGTACCGGGACAGGGGTTTATGGCTACACCTTC.

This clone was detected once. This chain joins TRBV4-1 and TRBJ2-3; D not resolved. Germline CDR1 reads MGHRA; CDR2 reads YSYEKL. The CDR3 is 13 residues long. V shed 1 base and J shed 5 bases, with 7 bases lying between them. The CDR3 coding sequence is TGCGCCAGCAGCCAAGCGTTCGGAGATACGCAGTATTTT. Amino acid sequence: CASSQAFGDTQYF.

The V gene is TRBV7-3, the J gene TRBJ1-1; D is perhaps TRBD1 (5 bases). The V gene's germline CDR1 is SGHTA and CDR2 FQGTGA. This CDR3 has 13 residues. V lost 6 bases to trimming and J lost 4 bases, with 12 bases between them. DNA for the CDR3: TGTGCCAGCAGTGAGCAGGGAGGCACTGAAGCTTTCTTT. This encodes CASSEQGGTEAFF.

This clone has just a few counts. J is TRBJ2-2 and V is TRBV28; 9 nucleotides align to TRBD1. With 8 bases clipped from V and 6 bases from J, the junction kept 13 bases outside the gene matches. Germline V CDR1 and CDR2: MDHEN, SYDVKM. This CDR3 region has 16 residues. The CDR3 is CASFYSGTGRAGELFF. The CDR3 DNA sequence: TGTGCCAGCTTTTACTCAGGGACAGGGCGGGCCGGGGAGCTGTTTTTT.

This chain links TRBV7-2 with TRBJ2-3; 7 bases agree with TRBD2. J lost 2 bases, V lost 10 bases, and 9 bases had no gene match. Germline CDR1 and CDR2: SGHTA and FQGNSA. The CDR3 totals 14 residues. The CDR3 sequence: CAIKRRGITDTQYF. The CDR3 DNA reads TGTGCCATCAAGCGGCGGGGGATCACAGATACGCAGTATTTT.

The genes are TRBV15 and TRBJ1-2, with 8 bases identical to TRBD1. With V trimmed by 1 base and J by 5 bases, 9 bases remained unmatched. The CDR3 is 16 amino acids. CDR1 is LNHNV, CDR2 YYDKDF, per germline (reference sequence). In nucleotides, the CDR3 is TGTGCCACCAGCAGAGCAGGAGACAGGGGCGTGTATGGCTACACCTTC. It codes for CATSRAGDRGVYGYTF.

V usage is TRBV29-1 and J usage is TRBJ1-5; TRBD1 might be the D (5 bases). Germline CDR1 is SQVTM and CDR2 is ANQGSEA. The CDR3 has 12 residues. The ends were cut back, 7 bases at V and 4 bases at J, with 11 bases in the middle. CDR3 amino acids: CSARQPNQPQHF. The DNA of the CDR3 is TGCAGCGCCAGACAGCCAAATCAGCCCCAGCATTTT.

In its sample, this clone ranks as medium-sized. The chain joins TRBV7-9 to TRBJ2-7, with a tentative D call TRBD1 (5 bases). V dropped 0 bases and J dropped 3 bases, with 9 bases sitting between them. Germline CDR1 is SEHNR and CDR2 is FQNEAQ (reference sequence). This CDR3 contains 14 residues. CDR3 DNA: TGTGCCAGCAGCTTAGCAGGGGTTGACTACGAGCAGTACTTC. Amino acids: CASSLAGVDYEQYF.

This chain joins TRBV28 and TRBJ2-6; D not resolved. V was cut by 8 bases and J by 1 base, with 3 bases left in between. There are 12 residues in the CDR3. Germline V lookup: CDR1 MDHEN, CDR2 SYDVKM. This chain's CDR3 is CASQSGANVLTF. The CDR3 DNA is TGTGCCAGCCAGTCTGGGGCCAACGTCCTGACTTTC.

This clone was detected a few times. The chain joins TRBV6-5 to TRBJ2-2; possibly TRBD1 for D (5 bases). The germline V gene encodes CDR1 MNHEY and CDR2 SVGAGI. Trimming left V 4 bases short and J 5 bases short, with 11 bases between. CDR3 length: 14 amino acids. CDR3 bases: TGTGCCAGCAGTTCCAGGGTGCGGACCGGGGAGCTGTTTTTT. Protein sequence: CASSSRVRTGELFF.

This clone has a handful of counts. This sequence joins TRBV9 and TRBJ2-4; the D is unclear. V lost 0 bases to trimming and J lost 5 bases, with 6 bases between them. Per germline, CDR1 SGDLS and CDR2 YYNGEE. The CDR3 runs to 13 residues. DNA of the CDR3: TGTGCCAGCAGCGTAGCTTTAGAAAACATTCAGTACTTC. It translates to CASSVALENIQYF.

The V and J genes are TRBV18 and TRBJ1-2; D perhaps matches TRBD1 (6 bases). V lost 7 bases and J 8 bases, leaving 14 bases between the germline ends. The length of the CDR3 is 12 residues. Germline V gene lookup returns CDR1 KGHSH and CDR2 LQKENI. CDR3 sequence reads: CASFIQGRGYTF. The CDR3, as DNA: TGTGCCAGCTTTATCCAGGGGAGAGGCTACACCTTC.

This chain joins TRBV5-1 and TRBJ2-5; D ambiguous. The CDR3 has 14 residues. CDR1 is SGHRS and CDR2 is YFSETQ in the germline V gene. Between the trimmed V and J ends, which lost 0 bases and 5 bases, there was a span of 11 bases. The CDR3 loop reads CASSLDGFRETQYF. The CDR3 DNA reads TGCGCCAGCAGCTTGGACGGGTTTAGGGAGACCCAGTACTTC.